These 13 T cell receptor beta chains were all obtained from the same sample, sequenced in a study of CD8 T cells in Susac syndrome. With random hexamers, reverse transcription was performed on 0.5 to 1 ug of RNA. TCRdb analysed the immunoSEQ multiplex PCR reads with MiXCR anew, one entry per CDR3 protein. The top ten clones hold about 0.093% of a sample with 150,000 to 200,000 distinct CDR3 sequences, approximately 96% of them seen once. Sequencing used CD4+ T cells from PBMCs. Source of these receptors: a human donor with multiple sclerosis.

V is TRBV20-1 and J is TRBJ2-5; D may correspond to TRBD1 or TRBD2 (5 bases each). CDR1 and CDR2 from the germline V gene are DFQATT and SNEGSKA (reference sequence). There are 15 residues in the CDR3. V lost 1 base and J lost 6, with 18 bases in between. The CDR3 here is CSARVRDSGTKTQYF. CDR3 DNA: TGCAGTGCTAGAGTTCGAGACAGCGGCACGAAGACCCAGTACTTC.

This clonotype was seen just once. This rearrangement joins TRBV7-9 to TRBJ1-2, with 7 nucleotides matching TRBD1. V lost 1 base and J lost 0; bases outside the gene matches: 5. This CDR3 is built from 16 residues. Looked up from germline, CDR1 is SEHNR and CDR2 is FQNEAQ (reference sequence). The DNA for the CDR3 is TGTGCCAGCAGCTTAGGCCCGACAGGGCCTAACTATGGCTACACCTTC. Translating it yields CASSLGPTGPNYGYTF.

The rearrangement links TRBV24-1 to TRBJ1-5, with D possibly TRBD1 on 5 matching bases. The CDR3 has 15 amino acids. The ends were cut back, 5 bases at V and 5 bases at J, with 15 bases in the middle. Looked up from germline, CDR1 is KGHDR and CDR2 is SFDVKD. The CDR3 DNA reads as TGTGCCACCAGTGCCGGGACGGGTGTCCATCAGCCCCAGCATTTT. It codes for CATSAGTGVHQPQHF.

This rearrangement joins TRBV5-4 to TRBJ2-5, with D maybe TRBD2 (5 bases). This CDR3 spans 14 amino acids. CDR1 SGHNT and CDR2 YYREEE come from the germline V gene (reference sequence). The germline V and J ends were trimmed by 3 bases and 5 bases, with 14 bases remaining between them. The CDR3 region has the DNA TGTGCCAGCAGCTCGAGCGGCATCTTGGAGACCCAGTACTTC. The encoded protein is CASSSSGILETQYF.

This clonotype was observed a single time. The junction departs from germline at one end; a sequencing error may be responsible. The genes are TRBV23-1 and TRBJ2-5; D is unclear. TRBV23-1 is placed among ORFs of uncertain function. The CDR3 consists of 10 residues. CDR3 loop: CASNQGYTNF. DNA of the CDR3: TGCGCCAGCAACCAAGGATACACTAACTTC.

The CDR3 sequence is CASSRRDGLSYEQYF. The CDR3 DNA is TGTGCCAGCAGCAGACGGGACGGCCTCTCCTACGAGCAGTACTTC. The rearrangement links TRBV3-1 to TRBJ2-7; D could derive from TRBD1 or TRBD2 (5 bases each). V lost 5 bases and J lost 0, with 14 bases in between. The CDR3 consists of 15 residues. Germline loops: CDR1 LGHDT, CDR2 YNNKEL (reference sequence).

V usage is TRBV29-1 and J usage is TRBJ1-1; possibly TRBD1 for D (6 bases). The V end was cut by 7 bases, the J end by 0 bases, with 15 bases between. This CDR3 comprises 14 residues. Germline V gene data show CDR1 as SQVTM and CDR2 as ANQGSEA. CDR3 region: CSALAGGLNTEAFF. In DNA, the CDR3 is TGCAGCGCGCTCGCGGGGGGCTTGAACACTGAAGCTTTCTTT.

The chain recombines TRBV11-1 with TRBJ2-4; tentatively, D is TRBD2 (6 bases). Germline CDR1 SGHAT, CDR2 FQDESV (reference sequence). This CDR3 has 15 residues. The V and J ends lost 5 bases and 0 bases respectively, with 11 bases between them. In nucleotides, the CDR3 is TGTGCCAGCAGCCCCGGGGGACTAGCCAAAAACATTCAGTACTTC. It codes for CASSPGGLAKNIQYF.

The genes are TRBV20-1 and TRBJ1-6; 10 nucleotides agree with TRBD1. V lost 3 bases and J lost 7; bases outside the gene matches: 15. The CDR3 is made up of 18 amino acids. Germline V CDR1 and CDR2: DFQATT, SNEGSKA (reference sequence). CDR3 amino acids: CSARDSPGQGFYNSPLHF. For the CDR3, the DNA is TGCAGTGCTAGGGACTCTCCGGGACAGGGGTTTTACAATTCACCCCTCCACTTT.

The chain has TRBV3-1 and TRBJ1-2, with no clear D. The CDR3 contains 13 residues. V was trimmed by 0 bases and J by 2 bases, leaving 4 bases between them. Germline assignment: CDR1 LGHDT and CDR2 YNNKEL (reference sequence). For the CDR3, the DNA is TGTGCCAGCAGCCAAGACAGAAACTATGGCTACACCTTC. Translation: CASSQDRNYGYTF. Supplemented by reference TRBV3-1 and TRBJ1-2, the full variable domain reads DTAVSQTPKYLVTQMGNDKSIKCEQNLGHDTMYWYKQDSKKFLKIMFSYNNKELIINETVPNRFSPKSPDKAHLNLHINSLELGDSAVYFCASSQDRNYGYTFGSGTRLTVV.

The gene calls are TRBV27 and TRBJ1-2, with a weak D call TRBD1 (5 bases). V was trimmed by 3 bases and J by 7 bases, leaving 12 bases between them. The CDR3 length is 13 residues. Germline lookup yields CDR1 MNHEY and CDR2 SMNVEV (reference sequence). The CDR3 here is CASSFGASGGYTF. The CDR3 DNA reads as TGTGCCAGCAGTTTTGGGGCGTCTGGTGGCTACACCTTC.

J is TRBJ1-2 and V is TRBV20-1; 8 positions agree with TRBD1. Germline-derived CDR1 and CDR2 are DFQATT and SNEGSKA (reference sequence). The junction had 6 bases not matched to a gene; V was cut back by 0 bases and J by 6 bases. The CDR3 length is 14 residues. Written as DNA, the CDR3 is TGCAGTGCTAGAGATGGGGGACAGGTTCATGGCTACACCTTC. Residues: CSARDGGQVHGYTF.

The chain couples TRBV29-1 to TRBJ2-5; 7 bases are shared with TRBD1. This CDR3 contains 14 residues. CDR1 and CDR2 from the germline V gene are SQVTM and ANQGSEA. V gave up 1 base and J gave up 5 bases; unmatched junction bases: 7. This CDR3 is CSVEVTGFKETQYF. As DNA, the CDR3 is TGCAGCGTTGAAGTGACAGGGTTTAAGGAGACCCAGTACTTC. Full variable domain (remainder filled in from reference TRBV29-1 and TRBJ2-5): SAVISQKPSRDICQRGTSLTIQCQVDSQVTMMFWYRQQPGQSLTLIATANQGSEATYESGFVIDKFPISRPNLTFSTLTVSNMSPEDSSIYLCSVEVTGFKETQYFGPGTRLLVL.